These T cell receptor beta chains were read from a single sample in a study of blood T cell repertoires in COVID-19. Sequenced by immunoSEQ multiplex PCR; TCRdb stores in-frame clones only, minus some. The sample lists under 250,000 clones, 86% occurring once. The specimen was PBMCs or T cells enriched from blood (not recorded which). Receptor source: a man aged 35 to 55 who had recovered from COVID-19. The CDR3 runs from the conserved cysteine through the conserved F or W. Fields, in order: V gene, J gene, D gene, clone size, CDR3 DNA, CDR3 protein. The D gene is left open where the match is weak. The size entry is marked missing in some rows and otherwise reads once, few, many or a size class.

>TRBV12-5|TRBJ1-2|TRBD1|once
TGTGCTAGTGGTTTGGTTGGTCCCAAACAGGGGAACTATGGCTACACCTTC
CASGLVGPKQGNYGYTF
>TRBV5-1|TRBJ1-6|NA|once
TGCGCCAGCAGCTTGGGAGAGCTGGGCTCACCCCTCCACTTT
CASSLGELGSPLHF
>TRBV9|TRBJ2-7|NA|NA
TGTGCCAGCAGCGTAAATGGCCCCTACGAGCAGTACTTC
CASSVNGPYEQYF
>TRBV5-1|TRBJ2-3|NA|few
TGCGCCAGCAGCTTGGGACAGGCAGGAGATACGCAGTATTTT
CASSLGQAGDTQYF
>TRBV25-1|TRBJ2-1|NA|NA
TGTGCCAGCACCCAGGGAGGGGGGTACAATGAGCAGTTCTTC
CASTQGGGYNEQFF
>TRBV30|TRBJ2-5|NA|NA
TGTGCCTGGGAGGTAGCCCAAGAGACCCAGTACTTC
CAWEVAQETQYF
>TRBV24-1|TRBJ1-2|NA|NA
TGTGCCACCAGTGACCTGACATTTTCCTATGGCTACACCTTC
CATSDLTFSYGYTF
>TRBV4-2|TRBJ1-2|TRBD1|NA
TGTGCCAGCAGCCAGGGGGACAGGGACAACTATGGCTACACCTTC
CASSQGDRDNYGYTF
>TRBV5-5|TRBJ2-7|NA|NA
TGTGCCAGCAGCTTGCTAGGCTACGAGCAGTACTTC
CASSLLGYEQYF
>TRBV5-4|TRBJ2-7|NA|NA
TGTGCCAGCAGCTTGGGGGGGGGCCTTTACGAGCAGTACTTC
CASSLGGGLYEQYF
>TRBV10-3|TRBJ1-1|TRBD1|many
TGTGCCATCAGGACGACAGGGCGGAACACTGAAGCTTTCTTT
CAIRTTGRNTEAFF
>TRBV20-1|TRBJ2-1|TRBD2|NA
TGCAGTGCTAGTTCCACTAGCGGGATAAGTTTCCATGAGCAGTTCTTC
CSASSTSGISFHEQFF
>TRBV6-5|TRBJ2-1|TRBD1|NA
TGTGCCAGCAGGACCACGGGACAGGGGGCAAATGAGCAGTTCTTC
CASRTTGQGANEQFF
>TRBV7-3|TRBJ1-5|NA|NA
TGTGCCAGTGAAACGGGGGGGTCACGGCCCCAGCATTTT
CASETGGSRPQHF
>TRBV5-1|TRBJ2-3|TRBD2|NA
TGCGCCAGCAGTGTGACAACCGGGACTAGCGGCACAGATACGCAGTATTTT
CASSVTTGTSGTDTQYF
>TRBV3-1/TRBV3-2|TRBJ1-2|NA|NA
TGTGCCAGCAGCCAATCTGAGGCCGCGGGAGGTAGCTACACCTTC
CASSQSEAAGGSYTF
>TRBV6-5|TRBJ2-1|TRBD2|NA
TGTGCCAGCAGTTCTAGTCTAGCGGGAGTTACCGATGAGCAGTTCTTC
CASSSSLAGVTDEQFF
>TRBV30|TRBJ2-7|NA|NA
TGTGCCTGGGTGGGGAAGGGGAGGTCCTACGAGCAGTACTTC
CAWVGKGRSYEQYF
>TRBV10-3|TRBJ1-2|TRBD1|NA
TGTGCCATCAGCGCCCCGGGGACAGTCTATGGCTACACCTTC
CAISAPGTVYGYTF
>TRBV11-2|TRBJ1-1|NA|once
TGTGCCAGCAGCCTCGGAGGAGGGGCTGAAGCTTTCTTT
CASSLGGGAEAFF
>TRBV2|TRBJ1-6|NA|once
TGTGCCAGCAGTGAGGGGACCGGGAGGGACTCACCCCTCCACTTT
CASSEGTGRDSPLHF
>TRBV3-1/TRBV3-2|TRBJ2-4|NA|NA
TGTGCCAGCAGCCATTCTAACATTCAGTACTTC
CASSHSNIQYF
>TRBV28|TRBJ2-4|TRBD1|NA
TGTGCCAGCAGTCGACAGGGGAACTTAGCCAAAAACATTCAGTACTTC
CASSRQGNLAKNIQYF
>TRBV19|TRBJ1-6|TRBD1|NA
TGTGCCAGTAGTATGTTTCAGGGGGGAAATTCACCCCTCCACTTT
CASSMFQGGNSPLHF
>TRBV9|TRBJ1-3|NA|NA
TGTGCCAGCAGTACTGCTTTATCTGGAAACACCATATATTTT
CASSTALSGNTIYF
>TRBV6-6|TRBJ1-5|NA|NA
TGTGCCAGCAGTTACGCCCCGGACAACAATCAGCCCCAGCATTTT
CASSYAPDNNQPQHF
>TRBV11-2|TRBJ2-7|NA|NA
TGTGCCAGCAGCTTAGTACTGGGGGCCCCCCAGTACGAGCAGTACTTC
CASSLVLGAPQYEQYF